Included here is one T cell receptor beta chain sequence, with context. Its specificity is not known. The data originate from a study of shared clonotypes between healthy human individuals. On the study more broadly: Samples came from two female and three male donors aged 18 to 49.

Germline values: CDR1 KGHSH, CDR2 LQKENI. The CDR3 sequence is 17 residues long. V was trimmed by 2 bases and J by 0 bases, leaving 16 bases between them. Study-wide results and caveats: Large sequencing depth failed to make sorted-subset sequencing complete, rarefaction showed. Only blood was sampled; tissue repertoires likely differ.

Data came from immunoSEQ multiplex PCR; TCRdb stores just in-frame clones and leaves some out. The top ten clones hold about 10% of a sample with roughly 170,000 clones, around 63% of them seen once. The rearrangement links TRBV18 to TRBJ1-1; no clear D gene. The source is a young man in good health. Sequencing input: memory CD4+ T cells sorted from blood. Regarding subset: CD45RA-negative fraction. The CDR3 bases are TGTGCCAGCTCACCAAAGGGTCAAGTATTACTGAACACTGAAGCTTTCTTT. Its protein is CASSPKGQVLLNTEAFF.